The 18 T cell receptor beta chains reported below all come from one sample, sequenced in a study of tumor-infiltrating lymphocytes in oesophageal squamous cell carcinoma. TCRdb reanalysed the PCR reads using MiXCR and keeps one entry per CDR3 protein. The sample holds about 21,000 distinct CDR3 sequences, around 43% seen once. Material: normal esophageal tissue next to the tumor. These receptors all come from a male donor with esophageal squamous cell carcinoma.

On this clonotype itself: A much larger clonotype is one base distant, so this may be a read error. The chain couples TRBV28 to TRBJ2-5, with TRBD1 as a possible D gene (5 bases). This CDR3 has 12 residues. CDR1 is MDHEN and CDR2 is SYDVKM in the germline V gene. Trimming stripped 4 bases from V and 11 bases from J, with 14 bases between. The CDR3 sequence is CASSSAGFEQYF. The CDR3, as DNA: TGTGCCAGCAGTTCGGCAGGGTTTGAGCAGTACTTC.

This clonotype has a count of ten or more. CDR3 DNA sequence: TGCGCCAGCAGCCCACTAGGTTTAGGGCCTAATGAAAAACTGTTTTTT. This codes for CASSPLGLGPNEKLFF. The V and J genes are TRBV5-1 and TRBJ1-4; D is undetermined. Germline loops: CDR1 SGHRS, CDR2 YFSETQ. With 4 bases removed from V and 3 bases from J, the gap between germline ends came to 16 bases. This CDR3 spans 16 amino acids. The full variable domain, completed using reference TRBV5-1 and TRBJ1-4, is KAGVTQTPRYLIKTRGQQVTLSCSPISGHRSVSWYQQTPGQGLQFLFEYFSETQRNKGNFPGRFSGRQFSNSRSEMNVSTLELGDSALYLCASSPLGLGPNEKLFFGSGTQLSVL.

Of note for this clonotype: A read error is likely, as this CDR3 ends without the conserved phenylalanine or tryptophan. No DNA is shown, since the ends of the CDR3 on it are uncertain; the CDR3 is the one TCRdb lists. The chain carries TRBV10-3 and TRBJ1-1; no check of the table's D call, TRBD1, against the DNA was made. Per germline, CDR1 ENHRY and CDR2 SYGVKD. The CDR3 is 15 amino acids long, termini counted. The CDR3 here is CAINGQEEYGYTFGS.

Comments on this clonotype: A much more abundant neighbour one base away suggests this may be a read error. J is TRBJ2-3 and V is TRBV10-3; maybe TRBD2 (6 bases). Trimming cost V 0 bases and J 14 bases, with 15 bases left between them. The CDR3 extends over 13 amino acids. Looked up from germline, CDR1 is ENHRY and CDR2 is SYGVKD. CDR3 loop: CAISESGLRELYF. CDR3 bases: TGTGCCATCAGTGAGTCAGGCCTCCGGGAGCTGTATTTT.

This sequence joins TRBV7-6 and TRBJ1-1; 8 bases agree with TRBD1. V trimming: 5 bases; J trimming: 0 bases; junction bases outside the gene matches: 14. The length of the CDR3 is 18 residues. Looked up from germline, CDR1 is SGHVS and CDR2 is FNYEAQ. The CDR3 spells CASSPYAGGADMNTEAFF. The CDR3 DNA follows: TGTGCCAGCAGCCCTTACGCAGGGGGCGCAGATATGAACACTGAAGCTTTCTTT. The complete variable domain, with remaining parts taken from reference TRBV7-6 and TRBJ1-1, reads GAGVSQSPRYKVTKRGQDVALRCDPISGHVSLYWYRQALGQGPEFLTYFNYEAQQDKSGLPNDRFSAERPEGSISTLTIQRTEQRDSAMYRCASSPYAGGADMNTEAFFGQGTRLTVV.

This sequence joins TRBV28 and TRBJ1-2; TRBD1 is a possible D gene (5 bases). Germline assignment: CDR1 MDHEN and CDR2 SYDVKM. The CDR3 length is 16 residues. Trimming pared 2 bases from V and 0 bases from J, leaving 13 bases between. CDR3 protein: CASSLVTVLTNYGYTF. CDR3 DNA sequence: TGTGCCAGCAGTTTAGTGACAGTTTTAACTAACTATGGCTACACCTTC.

The chain links TRBV7-8 to TRBJ2-5, with a weak D call TRBD1 (5 bases). The CDR3 has 14 amino acids. Deletions cut 5 bases from V and 7 bases from J, with 17 bases between. The germline gives CDR1 SGHVS, CDR2 FQNEAQ. The CDR3 sequence: CASSLDSLQGTQYF. DNA for the CDR3: TGTGCCAGCAGCCTCGACAGCCTTCAGGGGACCCAGTACTTC.

Many counts were recorded for this clonotype. This chain links TRBV6-6 with TRBJ1-2, with TRBD1 matching over 7 bases. V was clipped by 1 base and J by 2 bases; unmatched bases: 7. The CDR3 is 16 residues long. Germline V gene sequence: CDR1 MNHNY, CDR2 SVGAGI (reference sequence). The CDR3 bases are TGTGCCAGCAGTTACTACGGGACAGAGAGAAACTATGGCTACACCTTC. Its protein product is CASSYYGTERNYGYTF.

This sequence joins TRBV7-2 and TRBJ2-6, with TRBD2 matching 14 bases. Judging by the DNA end, TRBJ2-7 fits better; the J call may be wrong. Germline CDR1 SGHTA, CDR2 FQGNSA. The CDR3 covers 18 residues. The CDR3 is CASSFPTSGRAYAGEQYF. The CDR3 coding sequence is TGTGCCAGCAGCTTCCCGACTAGCGGGAGGGCATATGCTGGCGAGCAGTACTTC.

This clonotype qualifies as large. This rearrangement joins TRBV7-9 to TRBJ2-1; 12 bases are shared with TRBD2. This CDR3 contains 18 residues. Trimming at V came to 1 base and at J to 8 bases, leaving 12 bases not matched to a gene. Germline lookup yields CDR1 SEHNR and CDR2 FQNEAQ (reference sequence). As DNA, the CDR3 is TGTGCCAGCAGCTTAGGGTGGCTAGCGGGAGGGCACAGGCATGAGCAGTTCTTC. Translated: CASSLGWLAGGHRHEQFF.

This clonotype came up many times. It may be a read error: a sequence one base away is much more abundant. The V gene is TRBV7-8, the J gene TRBJ2-7; 11 nucleotides match TRBD2. The germline gives CDR1 SGHVS, CDR2 FQNEAQ. Losses at the gene ends were 1 base for V and 7 bases for J; bases not matched to a gene: 6. This CDR3 is built from 15 residues. CDR3 nucleotides: TGTGCCAGCAGCTTAGGTAGCGGGAGGGGCAATGAGCAGTACTTC. This codes for CASSLGSGRGNEQYF. Filled out from reference TRBV7-8 and TRBJ2-7, the complete variable domain reads GAGVSQSPRYKVAKRGQDVALRCDPISGHVSLFWYQQALGQGPEFLTYFQNEAQLDKSGLPSDRFFAERPEGSVSTLKIQRTQQEDSAVYLCASSLGSGRGNEQYFGPGTRLTVT.

V and J are TRBV12-3 or TRBV12-4 and TRBJ2-5; TRBD1 is a possible D gene (5 bases). Trimming shortened V by 3 bases and J by 0 bases, and 14 bases separated the two germline ends. CDR3 length: 16 residues. The CDR3 spells CASSLTVTLYQETQYF. For the CDR3, the DNA is TGTGCCAGCAGTTTGACAGTGACTTTGTACCAAGAGACCCAGTACTTC.

The chain recombines TRBV5-1 with TRBJ1-1; D remains ambiguous. Trimming removed 0 bases at V and 1 base at J, with 7 bases between. Looked up from germline, CDR1 is SGHRS and CDR2 is YFSETQ. This CDR3 contains 14 residues. The CDR3 nucleotides read TGCGCCAGCAGCTTGGCCCAAGCGAACACTGAAGCTTTCTTT. This gives the protein CASSLAQANTEAFF.

The table lists this clonotype with many counts. The J gene is TRBJ1-3, the V gene TRBV28, with D possibly being TRBD1 (5 bases). From germline, CDR1 is MDHEN and CDR2 SYDVKM. The V end lost 4 bases, the J end lost 2 bases, and 9 bases lay between the germline ends. The CDR3 has 14 amino acids. The CDR3 is CASSSAGAGNTIYF. CDR3 bases: TGTGCCAGCAGTTCTGCGGGGGCTGGAAACACCATATATTTT. Full variable domain (outside the CDR3, taken from reference TRBV28 and TRBJ1-3): DVKVTQSSRYLVKRTGEKVFLECVQDMDHENMFWYRQDPGLGLRLIYFSYDVKMKEKGDIPEGYSVSREKKERFSLILESASTNQTSMYLCASSSAGAGNTIYFGEGSWLTVV.

This clonotype was counted ten times or more. This may be a read error: a much more frequent sequence differs by one nucleotide. This CDR3 is CASSPGLAGSDEQYF. Written as DNA, the CDR3 is TGTGCCAGCAGTCCCGGACTAGCGGGGAGCGATGAGCAGTACTTC. This chain connects TRBV28 to TRBJ2-5, with TRBD2 identical over 12 bases. The CDR3 loop spans 15 amino acids. The germline gives CDR1 MDHEN, CDR2 SYDVKM. J was trimmed by 11 bases and V by 5 bases; bases with no gene match: 12.

V gene TRBV6-1 combines with J gene TRBJ2-3; TRBD2 matches 8 bases. J was trimmed by 2 bases and V by 1 base; bases with no gene match: 5. Germline V gene sequence: CDR1 MNHNS, CDR2 SASEGT. This CDR3 is 16 amino acids long. The CDR3: CASSEVAGSFTDTQYF. The CDR3 bases are TGTGCCAGCAGTGAAGTAGCGGGGTCCTTCACAGATACGCAGTATTTT.

This chain uses TRBV7-2 with TRBJ2-3; D gene uncertain. Matching the DNA end better, TRBJ2-7 makes the J call doubtful. The length of the CDR3 is 14 residues. Germline CDR1 is SGHTA and CDR2 is FQGNSA. The CDR3 DNA reads TGTGCCAGCAGCTTCTCGCCGGAAGCCTACGAGCAGTACTTC. This translates into CASSFSPEAYEQYF.

There are many counts of this clonotype. The chain employs TRBV10-3 and TRBJ1-1; D is undetermined. Germline CDR1 ENHRY, CDR2 SYGVKD. The CDR3 is 11 amino acids. The V end was cut by 7 bases, the J end by 3 bases, with 6 bases between. The CDR3 DNA reads TGTGCCATCAACTCGGACACTGAAGCTTTCTTT. Encoded protein: CAINSDTEAFF.